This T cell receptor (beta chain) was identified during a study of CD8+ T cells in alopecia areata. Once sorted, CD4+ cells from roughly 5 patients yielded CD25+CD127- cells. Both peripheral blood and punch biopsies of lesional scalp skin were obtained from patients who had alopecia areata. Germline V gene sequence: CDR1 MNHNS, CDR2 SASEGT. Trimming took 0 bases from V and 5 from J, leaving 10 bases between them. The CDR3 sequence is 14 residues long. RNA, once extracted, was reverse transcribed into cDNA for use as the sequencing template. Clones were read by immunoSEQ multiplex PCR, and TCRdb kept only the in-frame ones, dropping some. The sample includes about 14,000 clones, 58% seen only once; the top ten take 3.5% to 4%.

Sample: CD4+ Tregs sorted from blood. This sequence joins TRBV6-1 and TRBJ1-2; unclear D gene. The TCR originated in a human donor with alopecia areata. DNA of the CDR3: TGTGCCAGCAGTGAAGCCGTGGCCACTTATGGCTACACCTTC. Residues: CASSEAVATYGYTF.